The clone carrying this T cell receptor beta chain rates as medium-sized. The antigen remains undetermined. This sample was taken from a study of T cell responses to AZD1222 COVID-19 vaccine. Sequencing used immunoSEQ multiplex PCR; TCRdb keeps in-frame clones, though not all of them. Here the sample spans 85,000 to 120,000 clones, around 87% being singletons. Study-wide results and limits: Spike-specific TCR breadth and depth grew following two AZD1222 doses. Baseline serology detected seropositivity in only a handful of AZD1222 recipients.

The length of the CDR3 is 12 residues. Trimming pared 4 bases from V and 9 bases from J, leaving 10 bases between. The germline V gene encodes CDR1 MNHEY and CDR2 SMNVEV (reference sequence). The chain uses TRBV27 and TRBJ1-5; no firm D call. The receptor was isolated from an adult in good health. The sample was peripheral blood, taken on day 0 of AZD1222 vaccination. The CDR3 nucleotides read TGTGCCAGCAGTTCCCTCCCAGGGCCCCAGCATTTT. Translating gives CASSSLPGPQHF.